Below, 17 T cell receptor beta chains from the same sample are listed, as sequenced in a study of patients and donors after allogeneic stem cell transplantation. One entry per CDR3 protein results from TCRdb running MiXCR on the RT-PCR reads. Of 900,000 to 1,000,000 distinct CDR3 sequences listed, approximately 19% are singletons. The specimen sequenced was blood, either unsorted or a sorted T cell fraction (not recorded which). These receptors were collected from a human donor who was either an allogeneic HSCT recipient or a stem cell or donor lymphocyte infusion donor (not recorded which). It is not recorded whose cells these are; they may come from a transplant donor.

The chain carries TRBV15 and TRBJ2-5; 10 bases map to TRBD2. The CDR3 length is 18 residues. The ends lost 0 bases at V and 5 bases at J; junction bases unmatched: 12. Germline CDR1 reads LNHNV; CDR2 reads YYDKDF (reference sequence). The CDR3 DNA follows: TGTGCCACCAGCAGAGATCTGCCCCGAGCGGGGGGGCGTGAGACCCAGTACTTC. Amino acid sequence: CATSRDLPRAGGRETQYF.

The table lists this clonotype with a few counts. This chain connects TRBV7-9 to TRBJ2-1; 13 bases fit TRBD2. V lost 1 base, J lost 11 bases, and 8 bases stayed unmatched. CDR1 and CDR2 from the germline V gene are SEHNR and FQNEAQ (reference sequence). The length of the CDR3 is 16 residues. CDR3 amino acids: CASSLVGTSGKFKQFF. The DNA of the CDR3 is TGTGCCAGCAGCTTAGTAGGGACTAGCGGGAAATTTAAGCAGTTCTTC.

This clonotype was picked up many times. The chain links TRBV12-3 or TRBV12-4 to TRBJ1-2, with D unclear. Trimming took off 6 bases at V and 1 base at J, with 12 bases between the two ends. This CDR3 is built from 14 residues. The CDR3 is CASRPWAYNYGYTF. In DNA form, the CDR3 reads TGTGCCAGCAGGCCGTGGGCTTATAACTATGGCTACACCTTC.

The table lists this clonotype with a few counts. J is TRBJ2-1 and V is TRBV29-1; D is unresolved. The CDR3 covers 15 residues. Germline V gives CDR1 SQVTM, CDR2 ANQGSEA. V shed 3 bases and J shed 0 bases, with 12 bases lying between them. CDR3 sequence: CSVEPPVLSYNEQFF. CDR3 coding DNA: TGCAGCGTTGAGCCCCCCGTCCTCTCCTACAATGAGCAGTTCTTC.

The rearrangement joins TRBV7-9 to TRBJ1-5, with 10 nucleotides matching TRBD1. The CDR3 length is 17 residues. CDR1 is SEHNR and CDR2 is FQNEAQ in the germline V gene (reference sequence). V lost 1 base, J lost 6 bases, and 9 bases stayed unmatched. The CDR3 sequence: CASSLVVGGQGSQPQHF. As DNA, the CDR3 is TGTGCCAGCAGCTTAGTAGTTGGGGGACAGGGGTCTCAGCCCCAGCATTTT.

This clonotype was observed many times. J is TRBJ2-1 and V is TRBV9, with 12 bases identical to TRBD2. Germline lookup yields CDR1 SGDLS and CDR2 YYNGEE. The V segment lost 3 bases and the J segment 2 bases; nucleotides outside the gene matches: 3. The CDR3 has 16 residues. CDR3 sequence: CASSARLAGAYNEQFF. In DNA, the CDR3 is TGTGCCAGCAGCGCCCGACTAGCGGGGGCCTACAATGAGCAGTTCTTC.

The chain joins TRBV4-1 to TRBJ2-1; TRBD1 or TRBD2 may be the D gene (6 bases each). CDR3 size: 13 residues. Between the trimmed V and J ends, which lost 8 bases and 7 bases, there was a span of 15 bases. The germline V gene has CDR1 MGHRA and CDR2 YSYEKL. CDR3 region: CASVSGAGNEQFF. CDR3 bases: TGCGCCAGCGTATCGGGGGCCGGGAATGAGCAGTTCTTC.

The CDR3: CASSPGGWSEAFF. CDR3 sequence (DNA): TGCGCCAGCAGCCCCGGGGGATGGTCTGAAGCTTTCTTT. J is TRBJ1-1 and V is TRBV5-1, with D perhaps matching TRBD1 (5 bases). The CDR3 is 13 amino acids. Germline CDR1 SGHRS, CDR2 YFSETQ. Trimming took off 4 bases at V and 6 bases at J, with 13 bases between the two ends. Using reference TRBV5-1 and TRBJ1-1 for the parts outside the CDR3, the full variable domain is KAGVTQTPRYLIKTRGQQVTLSCSPISGHRSVSWYQQTPGQGLQFLFEYFSETQRNKGNFPGRFSGRQFSNSRSEMNVSTLELGDSALYLCASSPGGWSEAFFGQGTRLTVV.

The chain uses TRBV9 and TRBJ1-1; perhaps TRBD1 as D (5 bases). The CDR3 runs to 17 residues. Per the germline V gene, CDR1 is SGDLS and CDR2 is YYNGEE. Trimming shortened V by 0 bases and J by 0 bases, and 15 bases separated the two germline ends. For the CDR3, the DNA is TGTGCCAGCAGCGTAGAACCCAGGGCCGGGTTGAACACTGAAGCTTTCTTT. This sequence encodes CASSVEPRAGLNTEAFF.

The CDR3: CASSVYGRNTEAFF. The CDR3 region has the DNA TGTGCCAGCAGCGTATATGGCAGAAACACTGAAGCTTTCTTT. The chain uses TRBV9 and TRBJ1-1, with D uncertain. CDR1 is SGDLS and CDR2 is YYNGEE in the germline V gene. V was pared by 1 base and J by 2 bases, with 9 bases between. The CDR3 runs to 14 residues.

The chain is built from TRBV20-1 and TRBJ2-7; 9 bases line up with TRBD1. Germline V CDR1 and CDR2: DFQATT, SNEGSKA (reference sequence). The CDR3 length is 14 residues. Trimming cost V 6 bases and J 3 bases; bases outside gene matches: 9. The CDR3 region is CSANAGTGSYEQYF. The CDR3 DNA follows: TGCAGTGCCAACGCCGGGACAGGGAGCTACGAGCAGTACTTC.

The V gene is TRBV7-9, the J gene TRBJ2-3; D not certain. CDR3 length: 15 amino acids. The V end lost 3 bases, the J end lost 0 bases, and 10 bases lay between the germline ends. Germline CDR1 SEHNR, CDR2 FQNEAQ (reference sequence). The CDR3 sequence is CASSFRQPSTDTQYF. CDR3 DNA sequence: TGTGCCAGCAGCTTCCGACAACCTAGCACAGATACGCAGTATTTT.

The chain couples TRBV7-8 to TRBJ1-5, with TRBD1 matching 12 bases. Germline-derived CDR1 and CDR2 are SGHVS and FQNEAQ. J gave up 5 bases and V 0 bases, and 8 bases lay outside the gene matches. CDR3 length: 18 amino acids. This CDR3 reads CASSLARDRGRYDQPQHF. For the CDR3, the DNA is TGTGCCAGCAGCTTAGCCAGGGACAGGGGGCGTTATGATCAGCCCCAGCATTTT.

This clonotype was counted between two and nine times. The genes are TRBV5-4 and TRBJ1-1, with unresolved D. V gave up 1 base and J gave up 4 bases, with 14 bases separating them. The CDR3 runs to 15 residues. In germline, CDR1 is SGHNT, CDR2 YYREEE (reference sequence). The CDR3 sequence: CASSLRTLPGTEAFF. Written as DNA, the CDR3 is TGTGCCAGCAGCTTGAGGACCCTTCCGGGCACTGAAGCTTTCTTT. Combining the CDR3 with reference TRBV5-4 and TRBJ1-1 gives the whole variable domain ETGVTQSPTHLIKTRGQQVTLRCSSQSGHNTVSWYQQALGQGPQFIFQYYREEENGRGNFPPRFSGLQFPNYSSELNVNALELDDSALYLCASSLRTLPGTEAFFGQGTRLTVV.

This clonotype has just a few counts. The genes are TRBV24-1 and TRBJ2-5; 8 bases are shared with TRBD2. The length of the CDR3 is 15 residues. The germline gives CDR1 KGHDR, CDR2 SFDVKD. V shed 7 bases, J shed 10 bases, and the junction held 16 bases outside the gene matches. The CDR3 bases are TGTGCCACCAGCCCCAGGGGTAGCGGGAATGGGGACCAGTACTTC. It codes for CATSPRGSGNGDQYF.

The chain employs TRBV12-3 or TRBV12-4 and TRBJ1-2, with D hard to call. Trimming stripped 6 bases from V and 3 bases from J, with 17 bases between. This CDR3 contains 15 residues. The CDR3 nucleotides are TGTGCCAGCAGCCCCCGACCGGACTATGACTATGGCTACACCTTC. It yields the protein CASSPRPDYDYGYTF.

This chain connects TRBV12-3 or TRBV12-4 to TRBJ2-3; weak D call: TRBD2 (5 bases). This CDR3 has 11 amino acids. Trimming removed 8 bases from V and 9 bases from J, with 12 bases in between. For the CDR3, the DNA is TGTGCCAGCCGGGAATCGTCGACGCAGTATTTT. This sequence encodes CASRESSTQYF.